Detailed here is one T cell receptor (beta chain). The CDR3 length is 15 residues. CDR1 is SGHDT, CDR2 YYEEEE, per germline. With 5 bases clipped from V and 3 bases from J, the junction kept 9 bases outside the gene matches. This sample is part of a study of technical replicates of blood from a handful of donors. Sequencing was performed with immunoSEQ multiplex PCR; in TCRdb, only in-frame clones are kept and a portion is missing. This sample yields about 44,000 clones, of which around 96% are seen a single time; about 0.37% belongs to the top ten. Sequenced: T cells isolated from PBMCs. The source of this sequence is a human donor in good health. V and J are TRBV5-6 and TRBJ1-2, with 8 bases identical to TRBD1. The CDR3 is CASSTPGQDYYGYTF. The CDR3 nucleotides are TGTGCCAGCAGTACGCCGGGACAGGACTACTATGGCTACACCTTC.